This entry features one TCR beta chain sequence. Antigen: not known. The data were taken from a study of vaccination effects on CD4 cells after COVID-19. Only in-frame clones appear in the TCRdb table, and some are missing; sequencing was by immunoSEQ multiplex PCR. This sample has tens of thousands of clones, with 55% to 75% found just once. Antigen-specific CD4+ T cell clonotypes were called by their expansion after viral peptide-pool culture in ViraFEST. Once cultured for approximately ten days, the cells underwent separation to obtain CD4+ T cells. The vaccine recipients had no prior SARS-CoV-2 infection, with negative nucleocapsid antibodies. CDR3 length: 11 residues. The V end was cut by 2 bases, the J end by 4 bases, with 6 bases between. The germline CDR1 and CDR2 sequences are GTSNPN and SVGIG (reference sequence).

The J gene is TRBJ2-7, the V gene TRBV30, with D perhaps TRBD2 (6 bases). Sequencing was performed on CD4+ T cells from PBMCs cultured with SARS-CoV-2 spike peptides, taken before COVID-19 vaccination. The sequence derives from a human donor who received a COVID-19 vaccine. CDR3 in DNA: TGTGCCTGGAGTCGGGGGTACGAGCAGTACTTC. Translating it yields CAWSRGYEQYF.